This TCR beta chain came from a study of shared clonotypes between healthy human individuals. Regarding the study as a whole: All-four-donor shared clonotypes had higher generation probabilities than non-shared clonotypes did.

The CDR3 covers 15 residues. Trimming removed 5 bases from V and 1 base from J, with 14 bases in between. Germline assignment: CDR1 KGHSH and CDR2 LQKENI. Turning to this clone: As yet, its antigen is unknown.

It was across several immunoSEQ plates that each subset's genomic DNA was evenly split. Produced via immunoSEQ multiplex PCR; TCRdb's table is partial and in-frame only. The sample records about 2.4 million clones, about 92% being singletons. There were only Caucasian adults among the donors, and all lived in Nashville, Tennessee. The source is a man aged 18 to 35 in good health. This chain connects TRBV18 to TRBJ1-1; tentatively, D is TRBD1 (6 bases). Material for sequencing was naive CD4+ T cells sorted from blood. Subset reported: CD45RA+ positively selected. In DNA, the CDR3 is TGTGCCAGCTCAGGTCCGTCGACAGGGAACACTGAAGCTTTCTTT. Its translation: CASSGPSTGNTEAFF.